The present entry profiles one TCR beta chain with its context. Only in-frame clones appear in the TCRdb table, and some are missing; sequencing was by immunoSEQ multiplex PCR. The sample yields roughly 170,000 clones, about nine tenths seen once. This CDR3 has 14 residues. The germline CDR1 and CDR2 sequences are SGDLS and YYNGEE. The J segment lost 4 bases and the V segment lost 4 bases, leaving 5 bases of the junction unmatched. The data originate from a study of control samples from healthy donors and cancer patients. Sequencing used blood. The source is a middle-aged woman in good health. This chain uses TRBV9 with TRBJ2-1; 7 nucleotides align to TRBD1. CDR3 region: CASSSRGSYNEQFF. For the CDR3, the DNA is TGTGCCAGCAGCAGCAGGGGGTCATACAATGAGCAGTTCTTC. Together with reference TRBV9 and TRBJ2-1, the CDR3 gives the full variable domain: DSGVTQTPKHLITATGQRVTLRCSPRSGDLSVYWYQQSLDQGLQFLIQYYNGEERAKGNILERFSAQQFPDLHSELNLSSLELGDSALYFCASSSRGSYNEQFFGPGTRLTVL.